This T cell receptor (beta chain) was recorded in a study of shared clonotypes between healthy human individuals. In the study overall: CD4 naive and CD4 memory each took three plates per donor, while CD8 naive took two and CD8 memory one.

Germline CDR1 SEHNR, CDR2 FQNEAQ (reference sequence). Trimming took 4 bases from V and 2 from J, leaving 12 bases between them. The CDR3 consists of 15 residues. Repertoires were generated with immunoSEQ multiplex PCR, while TCRdb's copy carries only in-frame clones and drops some. The sample consists of about 2.4 million clones, under 95% of them appearing once. Sequenced material: naive CD4+ T cells from PBMCs. Subset in this sample: CD45RA+ positively selected. The chain recombines TRBV7-9 with TRBJ1-5; D might be TRBD1 (6 bases). The source is a young man in good health. Some clones in this sample may be carry-over from other donors' samples. The DNA of the CDR3 is TGTGCCAGCAGCTCCAGAGGGGGGCGCAATCAGCCCCAGCATTTT. Translated: CASSSRGGRNQPQHF. Variable domain in full (rest from reference TRBV7-9 and TRBJ1-5): DTGVSQNPRHKITKRGQNVTFRCDPISEHNRLYWYRQTLGQGPEFLTYFQNEAQLEKSRLLSDRFSAERPKGSFSTLEIQRTEQGDSAMYLCASSSRGGRNQPQHFGDGTRLSIL.